This record covers a single TCR beta chain. The antigen it recognizes is unknown. No quality values exist for individual bases; no much larger clone is one base distant. The data are from a study of blood T cell repertoires in COVID-19 (TCRdb year 2020). Turning to the overall study: Samples from collaborators originated in the United States, Italy and Spain and spanned both the acute and convalescent phases of COVID-19. The prospective study material was composed of cDNA or gDNA derived from T cells, B-cell-depleted T cells, or PBMCs. Subjects who had been exposed to COVID-19, were actively infected with it, or had recovered from it provided the deeply sampled blood TCRbeta repertoires that made up the dataset. A freely available public database, intended as a resource for researchers studying the immune response to SARS-CoV-2, is where the repertoires were released. Samples were obtained from the ongoing ImmuneRACE study (first 160 participants) and from over 1,000 subjects provided by 6 global collaborators. Sample metadata almost always included a de-identified subject ID, COVID-19 status, age in years and sex. HLA class I and class II types, where available, came from metadata supplied by the sample provider rather than from assay-based typing.

One collaborating source in Seattle enrolled patients during active infection and followed them longitudinally through the course of disease. Collaborating institutions collected whole blood in K2EDTA tubes following their own protocols. For TCRbeta analysis, collaborators shipped samples in one of three forms: frozen whole blood, isolated PBMCs, or DNA extracted from either of those sample types. Beyond this particular receptor, the publication reports: The quantity of clinical and demographic metadata differed by source and by participant and was supplied without curation.

Including the terminal cysteine and phenylalanine, the CDR3 comprises 14 residues. Solely the CDR3 DNA is kept, with 42 bases framed from the first base. CDR1 SGHTA and CDR2 FQGTGA were looked up in the germline V gene. Trimming accounts for 3 bases at V and 6 bases at J, while the number of junction bases matched to no gene is 7. TCRbeta CDR3 regions were amplified from genomic DNA by means of the immunoSEQ Assay, a bias-controlled multiplex PCR. The study's processing was this. The number of nucleated cells in each sample was estimated from the amplification of reference gene primers within the assay. To quantify the absolute abundance of each unique TCRbeta CDR3 rearrangement, sequence reads were collapsed and filtered. Productive Simpson clonality was computed per sample as the square root of Simpson's diversity index over productive rearrangements. The immuneACCESS repertoire file appears here via TCRdb, limited to in-frame rearrangements. These files lack a portion of the clones; in checked studies, under half of the deficit traces to unresolved V genes, and the cause of the others is not known. For V, J and clone size, that table is used; D and trimming come from the DNA. The sample table holds 150,000 to 200,000 clones, of which under 90% were seen once. The ten largest clones take up around 13% of the sample.

This sequence originates from a woman between 70 and 85 years old with COVID-19, enrolled during active disease. Sequences were obtained from peripheral blood. This chain is built from TRBV7-3 and TRBJ1-1; the central 7 bases match TRBD1. The CDR3 amino acid sequence is: CASSLGTDTAEAFF. The nucleotides are TGTGCCAGCAGCTTGGGGACAGATACGGCTGAAGCTTTCTTT.